This T cell receptor (beta chain) was found in a study of blood T cell repertoires in COVID-19. The CDR3 extends over 15 amino acids. Germline loops: CDR1 SEHNR, CDR2 FQNEAQ (reference sequence). Trimming stripped 3 bases from V and 2 bases from J, with 13 bases between. The protocol was immunoSEQ multiplex PCR, while the TCRdb copy is restricted to in-frame clones and leaves out a portion. Of approximately 230,000 clones in the sample, roughly 91% were seen once. The cohort comprised adults aged roughly 18 to 95 years residing in 24 US areas. Sequencing was carried out using PBMCs or T cells enriched from blood (not recorded which). This clonotype was sampled from a woman between 25 and 40 years old who had recovered from COVID-19. V and J are TRBV7-9 and TRBJ1-2; the D gene is possibly TRBD1 (6 bases). This CDR3 reads CASSLGAAENYGYTF. The CDR3 bases are TGTGCCAGCAGCTTGGGGGCGGCGGAAAACTATGGCTACACCTTC.